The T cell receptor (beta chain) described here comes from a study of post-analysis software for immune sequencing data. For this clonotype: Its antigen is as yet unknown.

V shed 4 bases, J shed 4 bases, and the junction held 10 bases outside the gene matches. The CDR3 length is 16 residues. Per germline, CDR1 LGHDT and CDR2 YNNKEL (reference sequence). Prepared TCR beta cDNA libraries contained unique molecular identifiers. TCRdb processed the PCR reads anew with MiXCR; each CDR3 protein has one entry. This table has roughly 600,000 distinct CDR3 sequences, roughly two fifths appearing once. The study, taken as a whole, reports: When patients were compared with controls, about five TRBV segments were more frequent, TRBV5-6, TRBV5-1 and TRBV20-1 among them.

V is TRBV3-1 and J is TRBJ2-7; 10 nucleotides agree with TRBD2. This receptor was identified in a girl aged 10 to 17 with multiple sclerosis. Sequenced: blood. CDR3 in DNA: TGTGCCAGCAGCCGGATAGCGGGAGGCCTCTCGTACGAGCAGTACTTC. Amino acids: CASSRIAGGLSYEQYF.